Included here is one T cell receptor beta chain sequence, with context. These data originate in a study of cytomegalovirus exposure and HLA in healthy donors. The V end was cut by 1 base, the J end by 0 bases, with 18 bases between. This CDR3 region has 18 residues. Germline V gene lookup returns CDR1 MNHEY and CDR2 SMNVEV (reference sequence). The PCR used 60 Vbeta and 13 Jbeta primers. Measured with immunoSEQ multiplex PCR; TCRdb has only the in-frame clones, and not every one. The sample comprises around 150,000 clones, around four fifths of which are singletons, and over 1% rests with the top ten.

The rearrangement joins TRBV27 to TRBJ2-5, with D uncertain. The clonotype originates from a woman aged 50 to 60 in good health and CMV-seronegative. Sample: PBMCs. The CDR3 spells CASSLLGRGAYYQETQYF. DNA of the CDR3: TGTGCCAGCAGTTTATTGGGTAGAGGCGCCTACTACCAAGAGACCCAGTACTTC.